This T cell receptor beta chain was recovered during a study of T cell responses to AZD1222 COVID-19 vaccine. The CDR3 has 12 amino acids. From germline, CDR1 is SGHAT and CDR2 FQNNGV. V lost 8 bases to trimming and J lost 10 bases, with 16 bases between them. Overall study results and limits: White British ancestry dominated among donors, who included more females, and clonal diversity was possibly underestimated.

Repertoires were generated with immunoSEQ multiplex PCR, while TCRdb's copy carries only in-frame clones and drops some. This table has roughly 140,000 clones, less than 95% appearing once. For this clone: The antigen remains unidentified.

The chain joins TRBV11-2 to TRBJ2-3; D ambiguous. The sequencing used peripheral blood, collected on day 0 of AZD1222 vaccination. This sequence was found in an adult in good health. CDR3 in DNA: TGTGCCAGCGGCCTCTCGGACCGCCCGCAGTATTTT. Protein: CASGLSDRPQYF.